This T cell receptor beta chain was obtained from a study of T cell changes during pregnancy in multiple sclerosis. Germline CDR1 reads SGHKS; CDR2 reads YYEKEE (reference sequence). The CDR3 extends over 16 amino acids. Trimming at V came to 2 bases and at J to 2 bases, leaving 2 bases not matched to a gene. Data came from immunoSEQ multiplex PCR; TCRdb stores just in-frame clones and leaves some out. This repertoire shows roughly 43,000 clones, about 92% found once; its top ten account for 0.5% to 0.65%. Sequenced material: CD4+ T cells from peripheral blood mononuclear cells, taken in the third trimester of pregnancy. The J gene is TRBJ2-6, the V gene TRBV5-5, with 9 bases matching TRBD1. The receptor was isolated from a female donor with multiple sclerosis, enrolled in a pregnancy study. DNA for the CDR3: TGTGCCAGCAGCTTACAGGGGGCTGCTGGGGCCAACGTCCTGACTTTC. It yields the protein CASSLQGAAGANVLTF.